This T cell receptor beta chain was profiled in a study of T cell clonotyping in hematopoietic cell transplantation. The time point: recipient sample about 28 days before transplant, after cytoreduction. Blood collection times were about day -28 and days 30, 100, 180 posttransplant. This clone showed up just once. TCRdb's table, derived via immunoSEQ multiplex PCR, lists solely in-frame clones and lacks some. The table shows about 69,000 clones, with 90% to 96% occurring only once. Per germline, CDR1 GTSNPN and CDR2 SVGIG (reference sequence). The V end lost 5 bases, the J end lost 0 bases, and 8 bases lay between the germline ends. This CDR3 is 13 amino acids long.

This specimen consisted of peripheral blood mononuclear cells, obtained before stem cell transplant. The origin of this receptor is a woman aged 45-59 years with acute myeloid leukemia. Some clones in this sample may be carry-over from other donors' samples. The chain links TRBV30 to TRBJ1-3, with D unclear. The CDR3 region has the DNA TGTGCCTGGGACCAAAGCTCTGGAAACACCATATATTTT. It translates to CAWDQSSGNTIYF.